The 4 T cell receptor beta chains presented below share a single source sample, sequenced in a study of blood T cell repertoires in COVID-19. The repertoire was sequenced with immunoSEQ multiplex PCR; TCRdb's copy has only in-frame clones and lacks some. The table lists some 160,000 clones, around 86% of them singletons, with 2.5% to 3% in the top ten. Material for sequencing was peripheral blood. The receptors here all came from an elderly woman with COVID-19, enrolled during active disease.

This chain links TRBV7-9 with TRBJ1-5, with 8 bases aligning to TRBD1. This CDR3 region has 15 residues. Germline values: CDR1 SEHNR, CDR2 FQNEAQ (reference sequence). V shed 5 bases, J shed 3 bases, and the junction held 6 bases outside the gene matches. The CDR3 spells CASSGTGGNNQPQHF. CDR3 DNA: TGTGCCAGCAGCGGTACAGGGGGAAACAATCAGCCCCAGCATTTT.

The rearrangement links TRBV7-3 to TRBJ2-2, with TRBD2 identical over 7 bases. The CDR3 spans 15 residues. Germline CDR1 and CDR2: SGHTA and FQGTGA. V gave up 5 bases and J gave up 1 base; unmatched junction bases: 4. CDR3 in amino acids: CASSPGGWNTGELFF. The CDR3 DNA is TGTGCCAGCAGCCCCGGGGGGTGGAACACCGGGGAGCTGTTTTTT.

This chain connects TRBV18 to TRBJ2-1; D is possibly TRBD2 (7 bases). The CDR3 is 17 residues long. Germline V CDR1 and CDR2: KGHSH, LQKENI. V lost 1 base and J lost 6, with 19 bases in between. CDR3 loop: CASSPLPGGHPSNEQFF. The CDR3, as DNA: TGTGCCAGCTCACCACTGCCCGGGGGGCATCCCAGCAATGAGCAGTTCTTC.

This sequence joins TRBV4-2 and TRBJ2-1; TRBD2 aligns across 10 bases. This CDR3 contains 16 residues. Germline loops: CDR1 LGHNA, CDR2 YNFKEQ. V shed 1 base and J 4 bases; nucleotides not matched to a gene: 4. CDR3 residues: CASSQATSGAYNEQFF. CDR3 in DNA: TGTGCCAGCAGCCAAGCAACTAGCGGGGCTTACAATGAGCAGTTCTTC.